This T cell receptor (beta chain) was sequenced in a study of T cell changes during pregnancy in multiple sclerosis. Profiling relied on immunoSEQ multiplex PCR, and the TCRdb table lists in-frame clones only, not all of them. The sample records about 87,000 clones, roughly 95% being singletons. The CDR3 length is 14 residues. The V gene's germline CDR1 is MDHEN and CDR2 SYDVKM. V was pared by 6 bases and J by 3 bases, with 15 bases between. This clone was found once. This sequence joins TRBV28 and TRBJ2-7, with D perhaps TRBD1 (5 bases). This specimen was peripheral blood, taken in the third trimester of pregnancy. The clonotype comes from a female donor in good health, enrolled as a control in a pregnancy study. The CDR3 loop reads CASRGSRGYYEQYF. CDR3 in DNA: TGTGCCAGCAGGGGATCAAGGGGCTACTACGAGCAGTACTTC.